These T cell receptor beta chains were read from a single sample in a study of Ad26.COV2.S vaccination and SARS-CoV-2 variants. Clones were sequenced by immunoSEQ multiplex PCR, and TCRdb holds only the in-frame ones, with some missing. The repertoire holds hundreds of thousands of clones, with around 90% as singletons. Sequences were derived from peripheral blood, sampled in a trial of Ad26.COV2.S vaccine versus placebo. All receptors come from a person aged 18 to 65 who received the Ad26.COV2.S COVID-19 vaccine or a placebo. Each CDR3 is given with its conserved first and last residue. Each record gives: V gene, CDR3 length, CDR3 protein.

v_gene: TRBV7-2
len: 13
CDR3aa: CASSFGGIETQYF

v_gene: TRBV18
len: 16
CDR3aa: CASSPRALGQLAPLHF

v_gene: TRBV6-5
len: 12
CDR3aa: CASSPPQETQYF

v_gene: TRBV6-5
len: 15
CDR3aa: CASTLLGGSSYGYTF

v_gene: TRBV3-1/TRBV3-2
len: 13
CDR3aa: CASSQVLNEKLFF

v_gene: TRBV27
len: 14
CDR3aa: CASRSTSFAGELFF

v_gene: TRBV5-6
len: 14
CDR3aa: CASSLWPGGYEQYF

v_gene: TRBV7-3
len: 13
CDR3aa: CASSQQGMAEAFF

v_gene: TRBV10-3
len: 14
CDR3aa: CAISVGGGVYEQYF

v_gene: TRBV7-2
len: 14
CDR3aa: CASSQGPGTGELFF

v_gene: TRBV24-1
len: 15
CDR3aa: CATSASDRGTDTQYF

v_gene: TRBV6-6
len: 13
CDR3aa: CASGANFPETQYF

v_gene: TRBV11-2
len: 11
CDR3aa: CASSRDNEQYF

v_gene: TRBV24-1
len: 13
CDR3aa: CATSPGGAETQYF

v_gene: TRBV3-1/TRBV3-2
len: 14
CDR3aa: CASREGGFTDTQYF

v_gene: TRBV6-6
len: 14
CDR3aa: CASSYFRDTDTQYF

v_gene: TRBV18
len: 14
CDR3aa: CASSPTSGTDTQYF

v_gene: TRBV15
len: 16
CDR3aa: CATSRGRVGGNTEAFF

v_gene: TRBV4-3
len: 14
CDR3aa: CASSQGTAHEKLFF

v_gene: TRBV30
len: 14
CDR3aa: CAWSEGQGADTQYF

v_gene: TRBV19
len: 13
CDR3aa: CASSMQARETQYF

v_gene: TRBV2
len: 15
CDR3aa: CATRSGTSGRETQYF

v_gene: TRBV6-6
len: 15
CDR3aa: CASSYVRGGRGELFF

v_gene: TRBV7-2
len: 14
CDR3aa: CASRGASGTDTQYF

v_gene: TRBV11-3
len: 15
CDR3aa: CASSLEYGAWNEQFF

v_gene: TRBV24-1
len: 13
CDR3aa: CATSETGDRTQHF

v_gene: TRBV6-2/TRBV6-3
len: 12
CDR3aa: CASSYSRTEAFF

v_gene: TRBV6-2/TRBV6-3
len: 13
CDR3aa: CASSYLNLYEAFF

v_gene: TRBV30
len: 11
CDR3aa: CAWSVELAAYF

v_gene: TRBV12-5
len: 12
CDR3aa: CASGLETGPQYF

v_gene: TRBV13
len: 16
CDR3aa: CASSSLGGGAVNEQYF

v_gene: TRBV7-2
len: 13
CDR3aa: CASSPDRQYGYTF

v_gene: TRBV7-9
len: 15
CDR3aa: CASSFSGERTGELFF

v_gene: TRBV2
len: 13
CDR3aa: CASSVRGRETQYF

v_gene: TRBV3-1/TRBV3-2
len: 14
CDR3aa: CASSQVGRRDEQFF

v_gene: TRBV9
len: 14
CDR3aa: CASSVDLGLDEQFF

v_gene: TRBV6-5
len: 12
CDR3aa: CASSRNQETQYF

v_gene: TRBV5-8
len: 14
CDR3aa: CASSRRDTNSPLHF

v_gene: TRBV7-2
len: 14
CDR3aa: CASSSQGYSYEQYF

v_gene: TRBV15
len: 13
CDR3aa: CATSASGANVLTF

v_gene: TRBV18
len: 15
CDR3aa: CASSQTSGGMNEQFF

v_gene: TRBV7-8
len: 13
CDR3aa: CASSLNRGETQYF

v_gene: TRBV6-5
len: 15
CDR3aa: CASSYGAGGGYEQYF

v_gene: TRBV19
len: 15
CDR3aa: CASSMGSGRSNEQFF

v_gene: TRBV3-1/TRBV3-2
len: 13
CDR3aa: CASSHNRGYEQYF

v_gene: TRBV13
len: 13
CDR3aa: CASSLGRVGEQYF

v_gene: TRBV20-1
len: 11
CDR3aa: CSARDQGEAFF

v_gene: TRBV7-3
len: 13
CDR3aa: CASSLTQGTEAFF

v_gene: TRBV6-4
len: 15
CDR3aa: CASSGRDTPNDEQFF

v_gene: TRBV10-3
len: 15
CDR3aa: CAIRRDNSGANVLTF

v_gene: TRBV6-1
len: 16
CDR3aa: CASSALLGTGVNTIYF